This passage covers 23 T cell receptor beta chains from one sample sequenced in a study of cytomegalovirus exposure and HLA in healthy donors. The study ran its PCR with 60 Vbeta and 13 Jbeta primers. Generated by immunoSEQ multiplex PCR, the TCRdb table keeps only in-frame clones and is missing some. The sample comprises some 150,000 clones, 65% to 85% of which are singletons, and 7% rests with the top ten. The sequenced sample consisted of PBMCs. The receptors come from a woman aged 30 to 39 in good health and CMV-seropositive.

The chain joins TRBV4-3 to TRBJ1-2; 8 nucleotides align to TRBD1. V gave up 2 bases and J gave up 13 bases; unmatched junction bases: 15. This CDR3 has 15 amino acids. Germline V gene lookup returns CDR1 LGHNA and CDR2 YSLEER. CDR3 coding DNA: TGCGCCAGCAGCCAACATGGCCAGGGGGCGTTGAGTTGCACCTTC. Protein: CASSQHGQGALSCTF.

The genes are TRBV13 and TRBJ1-1, with 8 nucleotides matching TRBD1. CDR3 length equals 14 residues. Germline loops: CDR1 PRHDT, CDR2 FYEKMQ (reference sequence). Unmatched junction bases numbered 3, after V lost 5 bases and J lost 1 base. CDR3 loop: CASSTTGGNTEAFF. The CDR3 coding sequence is TGTGCCAGCAGCACCACAGGGGGGAACACTGAAGCTTTCTTT. Variable domain in full (rest from reference TRBV13 and TRBJ1-1): AAGVIQSPRHLIKEKRETATLKCYPIPRHDTVYWYQQGPGQDPQFLISFYEKMQSDKGSIPDRFSAQQFSDYHSELNMSSLELGDSALYFCASSTTGGNTEAFFGQGTRLTVV.

In its sample, this clone was seen a few times. This chain's CDR3 is CAWSSSIGARRQHF. Written as DNA, the CDR3 is TGTGCCTGGAGTTCAAGTATAGGAGCACGTCGCCAGCATTTT. V usage is TRBV30 and J usage is TRBJ1-5; the D is unclear. The CDR3 is 14 amino acids. Per germline, CDR1 GTSNPN and CDR2 SVGIG (reference sequence). V was cut by 2 bases and J by 12 bases, with 20 bases left in between.

The rearrangement uses TRBV6-1 and TRBJ2-3; D remains unclear. CDR3 length: 13 residues. V gave up 1 base and J gave up 7 bases, with 9 bases separating them. Germline V gene lookup returns CDR1 MNHNS and CDR2 SASEGT. For the CDR3, the DNA is TGTGCCAGCAGTGAAGTTCCCTTAAATACGCAGTATTTT. Translating gives CASSEVPLNTQYF.

The chain uses TRBV5-1 and TRBJ1-3; possible D gene TRBD1, 6 bases. The CDR3 consists of 16 residues. With 2 bases removed from V and 0 bases from J, the gap between germline ends came to 12 bases. Germline loops: CDR1 SGHRS, CDR2 YFSETQ. CDR3 DNA: TGCGCCAGCAGCTTACAGGGTCAACCCTCTGGAAACACCATATATTTT. As protein: CASSLQGQPSGNTIYF. The full variable domain, with the rest looked up from reference TRBV5-1 and TRBJ1-3, is KAGVTQTPRYLIKTRGQQVTLSCSPISGHRSVSWYQQTPGQGLQFLFEYFSETQRNKGNFPGRFSGRQFSNSRSEMNVSTLELGDSALYLCASSLQGQPSGNTIYFGEGSWLTVV.

The J gene is TRBJ2-2, the V gene TRBV4-1; perhaps TRBD2 as D (5 bases). CDR1 and CDR2 (germline): MGHRA, YSYEKL. This CDR3 has 17 residues. V was clipped by 0 bases and J by 6 bases, with 17 bases between them. The CDR3 sequence is CASSQEVIGVLAGELFF. For the CDR3, the DNA is TGCGCCAGCAGCCAAGAAGTTATCGGGGTCCTTGCCGGGGAGCTGTTTTTT.

The genes are TRBV19 and TRBJ2-2, with D maybe TRBD2 (6 bases). The V end lost 4 bases, the J end lost 3 bases, and 12 bases lay between the germline ends. Germline V gene lookup returns CDR1 LNHDA and CDR2 SQIVND (reference sequence). The CDR3 consists of 15 residues. Written as DNA, the CDR3 is TGTGCCAGTAGTACCGGAGGGCGGTACACCGGGGAGCTGTTTTTT. Protein sequence: CASSTGGRYTGELFF.

The chain is built from TRBV6-5 and TRBJ1-2, with TRBD1 as a possible D gene (5 bases). Germline V lookup: CDR1 MNHEY, CDR2 SVGAGI. CDR3 length: 13 amino acids. V was pared by 6 bases and J by 7 bases, with 15 bases between. The CDR3 DNA sequence: TGTGCCAGCAGGGCAGGGATCTATGGTGGCTACACCTTC. Translating it yields CASRAGIYGGYTF.

The V call is TRBV5-8, the J call TRBJ1-1, with a possible D match to TRBD1 (5 bases). Germline V lookup: CDR1 SGHTS, CDR2 YDEGEE. The CDR3 contains 15 residues. V shed 5 bases and J shed 0 bases, with 14 bases lying between them. The chain's CDR3 is CASRRGVYMNTEAFF. The CDR3, as DNA: TGTGCCAGCAGGCGGGGGGTGTACATGAACACTGAAGCTTTCTTT. Complete variable domain (other parts from reference TRBV5-8 and TRBJ1-1): EAGVTQSPTHLIKTRGQQATLRCSPISGHTSVYWYQQALGLGLQFLLWYDEGEERNRGNFPPRFSGRQFPNYSSELNVNALELEDSALYLCASRRGVYMNTEAFFGQGTRLTVV.

The V and J genes are TRBV7-8 and TRBJ1-6, with 7 bases that match TRBD1. The CDR3 loop spans 15 amino acids. The germline V gene has CDR1 SGHVS and CDR2 FQNEAQ. V was pared by 3 bases and J by 8 bases, with 7 bases of the junction left unmatched. CDR3 amino acids: CASSFTGDRDSPLHF. CDR3 sequence (DNA): TGTGCCAGCAGCTTTACAGGGGATCGAGATTCACCCCTCCACTTT.

The chain couples TRBV30 to TRBJ2-1, with 9 bases lining up with TRBD2. This CDR3 has 14 residues. Germline values: CDR1 GTSNPN, CDR2 SVGIG (reference sequence). V shed 0 bases, J shed 4 bases, and the junction held 1 base outside the gene matches. CDR3 sequence (DNA): TGTGCCTGGAGTGTAGCGGGGGGATACAATGAGCAGTTCTTC. This sequence encodes CAWSVAGGYNEQFF.

V is TRBV5-1 and J is TRBJ2-1; a possible D gene is TRBD1 (5 bases). The CDR3 contains 16 residues. V shed 0 bases and J shed 6 bases, with 16 bases lying between them. CDR1 and CDR2 (germline): SGHRS, YFSETQ. CDR3: CASSLGFWPQGNEQFF. In DNA form, the CDR3 reads TGCGCCAGCAGCTTGGGTTTTTGGCCCCAGGGCAATGAGCAGTTCTTC. Full variable domain (outside the CDR3, taken from reference TRBV5-1 and TRBJ2-1): KAGVTQTPRYLIKTRGQQVTLSCSPISGHRSVSWYQQTPGQGLQFLFEYFSETQRNKGNFPGRFSGRQFSNSRSEMNVSTLELGDSALYLCASSLGFWPQGNEQFFGPGTRLTVL.

The CDR3 reads CASSSSEGSSTLEAFF. The CDR3 nucleotides read TGTGCCAGCAGCTCCTCGGAGGGGTCCTCTACCCTTGAAGCTTTCTTT. The rearrangement uses TRBV4-2 and TRBJ1-1, with TRBD1 as a possible D gene (5 bases). This CDR3 region has 16 residues. CDR1 and CDR2 from the germline V gene are LGHNA and YNFKEQ. V was pared by 5 bases and J by 7 bases, with 23 bases between.

This clone was observed a few times. The chain joins TRBV5-6 to TRBJ2-7; 7 nucleotides line up with TRBD1. Germline CDR1 reads SGHDT; CDR2 reads YYEEEE. CDR3 length equals 16 residues. V gave up 2 bases and J gave up 4 bases; unmatched junction bases: 12. CDR3 in amino acids: CASSFYIGTDFYEQYF. CDR3 in DNA: TGTGCCAGCAGCTTTTATATTGGGACAGATTTTTACGAGCAGTACTTC.

The V and J genes are TRBV5-1 and TRBJ2-5; 15 nucleotides align to TRBD2. Germline loops: CDR1 SGHRS, CDR2 YFSETQ. V dropped 4 bases and J dropped 5; count of bases not matched to a gene: 18. The CDR3 is 20 amino acids. The CDR3 DNA sequence: TGCGCCAGCAGCGATTACGTGGTGGGACTAGCGGGGGGACTCCCGGAGACCCAGTACTTC. This sequence encodes CASSDYVVGLAGGLPETQYF.

The V call is TRBV27, the J call TRBJ2-7; D is possibly TRBD1 (6 bases). The germline V and J ends were trimmed by 2 bases and 0 bases, with 8 bases remaining between them. This CDR3 has 14 amino acids. Germline assignment: CDR1 MNHEY and CDR2 SMNVEV (reference sequence). CDR3 sequence: CASSLQGSSYEQYF. The CDR3 bases are TGTGCCAGCAGTTTACAGGGGAGCTCCTACGAGCAGTACTTC.

This chain connects TRBV5-6 to TRBJ2-7; TRBD1 agrees at 9 bases. The germline CDR1 and CDR2 sequences are SGHDT and YYEEEE. V trimming: 3 bases; J trimming: 3 bases; junction bases outside the gene matches: 7. CDR3 length: 15 amino acids. In DNA, the CDR3 is TGTGCCAGCAGCTCCCGGGACAGGGTTTTCTACGAGCAGTACTTC. Protein: CASSSRDRVFYEQYF.

This chain links TRBV5-1 with TRBJ1-1, with TRBD1 identical over 9 bases. CDR1 is SGHRS and CDR2 is YFSETQ in the germline V gene. V lost 2 bases to trimming and J lost 1 base; unmatched junction nucleotides: 6. CDR3 length equals 16 residues. As DNA, the CDR3 is TGCGCCAGCAGCTTTACACCGGGACAGGGGAACACTGAAGCTTTCTTT. Amino acid sequence: CASSFTPGQGNTEAFF.

The CDR3 nucleotides are TGTGCCAGCAGCTTGAGGGGGGGGGCCGGGAATGAGCAGTTCTTC. Translating it yields CASSLRGGAGNEQFF. This chain joins TRBV7-2 and TRBJ2-1, with D possibly TRBD2 on 7 matching bases. The germline CDR1 and CDR2 sequences are SGHTA and FQGNSA. V shed 3 bases and J shed 7 bases, with 16 bases lying between them. This CDR3 spans 15 amino acids.

The gene calls are TRBV7-9 and TRBJ1-2; D is uncertain. Trimming left V 5 bases short and J 1 base short, with 11 bases between. Germline CDR1 and CDR2: SEHNR and FQNEAQ (reference sequence). The CDR3 consists of 14 residues. The CDR3 DNA reads as TGTGCCAGCAGCCCCGCCGGGGTTAACTATGGCTACACCTTC. Amino acid sequence: CASSPAGVNYGYTF.

The chain uses TRBV28 and TRBJ1-2; 9 bases are shared with TRBD1. This CDR3 has 14 amino acids. V gave up 2 bases and J gave up 6 bases; unmatched junction bases: 4. Germline assignment: CDR1 MDHEN and CDR2 SYDVKM. The CDR3 loop is CASSLTGGVNGYTF. CDR3 sequence (DNA): TGTGCCAGCAGTTTAACAGGGGGCGTAAATGGCTACACCTTC.

The genes are TRBV9 and TRBJ2-2; 9 bases agree with TRBD1. Germline V gene lookup returns CDR1 SGDLS and CDR2 YYNGEE. J was trimmed by 5 bases and V by 0 bases; bases with no gene match: 5. This CDR3 comprises 16 residues. The CDR3, as DNA: TGTGCCAGCAGCGTAGATGTGACAGGGGGGACCGGGGAGCTGTTTTTT. It specifies CASSVDVTGGTGELFF.

This clone came up a few times. The V and J genes are TRBV5-1 and TRBJ1-4, with D perhaps TRBD1 (6 bases). The CDR3 is made up of 14 amino acids. The germline V and J ends were trimmed by 4 bases and 7 bases, with 14 bases remaining between them. Germline V gives CDR1 SGHRS, CDR2 YFSETQ. The CDR3 loop is CASSGRGGGEKLFF. The CDR3 region has the DNA TGCGCCAGCAGCGGACGGGGAGGGGGTGAAAAACTGTTTTTT.